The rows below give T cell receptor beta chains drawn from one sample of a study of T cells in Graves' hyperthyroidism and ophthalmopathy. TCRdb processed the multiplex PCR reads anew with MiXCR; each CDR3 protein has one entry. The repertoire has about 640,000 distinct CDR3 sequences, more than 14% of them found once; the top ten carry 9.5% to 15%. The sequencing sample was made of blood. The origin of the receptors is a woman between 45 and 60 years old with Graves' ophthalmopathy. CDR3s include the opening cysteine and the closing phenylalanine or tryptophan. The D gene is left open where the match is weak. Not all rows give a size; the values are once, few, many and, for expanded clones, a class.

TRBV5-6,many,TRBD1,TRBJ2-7,CASSVDRGHYEQYF,TGTGCCAGCAGCGTGGACAGGGGGCATTACGAGCAGTACTTC
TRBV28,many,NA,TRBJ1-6,CASSLPGNLMALHF,TGTGCCAGCAGCTTACCAGGGAATCTGATGGCCCTCCACTTT
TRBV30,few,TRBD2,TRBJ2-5,CAWSWRASGQETQYF,TGTGCCTGGAGCTGGCGGGCTAGCGGACAAGAGACCCAGTACTTC
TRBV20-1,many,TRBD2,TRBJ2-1,CSARGTSGSPSSYNEQFF,TGCAGTGCTAGAGGGACTAGCGGGAGCCCTAGCTCCTACAATGAGCAGTTCTTC
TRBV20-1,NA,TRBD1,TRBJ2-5,CSAPDRGIETQYF,TGCAGTGCTCCCGACAGGGGGATAGAGACCCAGTACTTC
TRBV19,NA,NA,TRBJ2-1,CASSIRGMYNEQFF,TGTGCCAGTAGTATAAGGGGGATGTACAATGAGCAGTTCTTC
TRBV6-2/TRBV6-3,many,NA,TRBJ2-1,CASSRDSRRNNEQFF,TGTGCCAGCAGCCGAGACAGCCGGAGGAACAATGAGCAGTTCTTC
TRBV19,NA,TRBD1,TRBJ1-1,CASRDRSNTEAFF,TGTGCCAGTAGGGACAGGAGCAACACTGAAGCTTTCTTT
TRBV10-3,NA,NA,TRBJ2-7,CAISERGSSYEQYF,TGTGCCATCAGTGAGCGGGGCAGCTCCTACGAGCAGTACTTC
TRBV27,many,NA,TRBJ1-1,CASSSLPGAGNTEAFF,TGTGCCAGCAGTTCTCTCCCAGGGGCGGGGAACACTGAAGCTTTCTTT
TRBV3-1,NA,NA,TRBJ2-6,CASAERISGANVLTF,TGTGCCAGCGCCGAGAGGATCTCTGGGGCCAACGTCCTGACTTTC
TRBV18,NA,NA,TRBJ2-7,CASSPPGTLYEQYF,TGTGCCAGCTCACCACCCGGGACACTATACGAGCAGTACTTC
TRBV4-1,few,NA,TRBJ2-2,CASSRLPTPGPARGELFF,TGCGCCAGCAGCCGACTCCCAACCCCGGGACCCGCTCGTGGGGAGCTGTTTTTT
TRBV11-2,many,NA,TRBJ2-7,CASSLGSGRIYEQYF,TGTGCCAGCAGCTTAGGCTCGGGACGTATCTACGAGCAGTACTTC
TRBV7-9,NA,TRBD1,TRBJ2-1,CASSPKGAGSSF,TGTGCCAGCTCCCCAAAGGGGGCAGGAAGTTCGTTC
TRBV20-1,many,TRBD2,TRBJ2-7,CSARGLAFLDEQYF,TGCAGTGCTAGGGGACTAGCGTTTTTGGACGAGCAGTACTTC
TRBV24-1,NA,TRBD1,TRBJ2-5,CATSDRGPYQETQYF,TGTGCCACCAGTGACAGGGGGCCGTACCAAGAGACCCAGTACTTC
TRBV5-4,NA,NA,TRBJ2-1,CASSLDRAVYNEQFF,TGTGCCAGCAGCCTGGACAGAGCAGTATACAATGAGCAGTTCTTC
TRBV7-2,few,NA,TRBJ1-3,CASSLESRVSGNTIYF,TGTGCCAGCAGCTTAGAGTCCCGGGTCTCAGGAAACACCATATATTTT
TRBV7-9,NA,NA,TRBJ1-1,CASSFQAQAFF,TGTGCCAGCAGCTTCCAGGCCCAAGCTTTCTTT
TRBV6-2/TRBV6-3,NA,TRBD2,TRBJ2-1,CASSTREREGYNEQFF,TGTGCCAGCAGTACCCGGGAGCGGGAGGGCTACAATGAGCAGTTCTTC
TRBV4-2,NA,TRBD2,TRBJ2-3,CASSQDAGEADTQYF,TGTGCCAGCAGCCAAGACGCGGGAGAGGCAGATACGCAGTATTTT
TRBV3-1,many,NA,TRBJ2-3,CASSQVLRATDTQYF,TGTGCCAGCAGCCAAGTCTTAAGGGCCACAGATACGCAGTATTTT
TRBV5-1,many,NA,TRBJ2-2,CASSLVRGAGELFF,TGCGCCAGCAGCTTGGTGAGGGGCGCCGGGGAGCTGTTTTTT
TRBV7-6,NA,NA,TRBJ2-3,CASSKKGGTQYF,TGTGCCAGCAGCAAAAAGGGGGGTACGCAGTATTTT
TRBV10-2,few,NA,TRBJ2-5,CASSDIYRVSETQYF,TGCGCCAGCAGTGACATCTACAGGGTTTCAGAGACCCAGTACTTC
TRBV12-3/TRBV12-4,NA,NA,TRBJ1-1,CASTHSSRTGNTEAFF,TGTGCCAGCACCCACTCGAGCAGGACGGGGAACACTGAAGCTTTCTTT
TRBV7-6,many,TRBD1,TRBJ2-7,CASSTPSGQGASSYEQYF,TGTGCCAGCAGCACCCCCTCGGGACAGGGGGCCAGCTCCTACGAGCAGTACTTC
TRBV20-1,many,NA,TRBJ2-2,CSAWTAGELFF,TGCAGTGCTTGGACGGCCGGGGAGCTGTTTTTT